This T cell receptor (beta chain) was observed in a study of blood T cell repertoires in COVID-19. Study background: Sources were T cells, B-cell-depleted T cells, or PBMCs; the material itself was cDNA or gDNA.

The authors' processing: Scientists estimated how many nucleated cells there were by amplifying reference gene primers. Assay: immunoSEQ multiplex PCR; the TCRdb copy retains only in-frame clones and omits some. That table gives V, J and clone size, and the DNA gave D and trimming. Among 100,000 to 150,000 clones listed, about 70% were seen once. Germline CDR1 reads MNHEY; CDR2 reads SVGAGI. CDR3 length: 14 residues. The sample comprised peripheral blood. This sequence was found in an older woman with acute or convalescent COVID-19. The rearrangement joins TRBV6-5 to TRBJ1-2; D is possibly TRBD1 (6 bases). The CDR3, as DNA: TGTGTCGCGGCCAGGGGCGTGCTATATGGCGGCTACACCTTC. Residues: CVAARGVLYGGYTF.